Reported below is one T cell receptor beta chain. The antigen remains unidentified. At one boundary the junction diverges from the germline segment, which might be a read error. This entry belongs to a study of T cells in localized non-small cell lung cancer. The repertoire was sequenced with immunoSEQ multiplex PCR; TCRdb's copy has only in-frame clones and lacks some. The table includes under 45,000 clones, 83% detected once. Study-wide points: Patients showing higher blood T cell density tended to see longer overall survival. For the top 100 tumor clones, a median around 61 also appeared in adjacent lung.

Per the germline V gene, CDR1 is SSHAT and CDR2 is FNYEAQ (reference sequence). The length of the CDR3 is 15 residues. The chain couples TRBV7-7 to TRBJ2-1; 11 positions agree with TRBD1. The sequence was obtained from a man aged 40 to 70 with stage II lung adenocarcinoma. The material was PBMCs, obtained before any cancer treatment. CDR3 in DNA: TGTGCTAGCAGTCCGGACAGGGGGCTCTACAATGAGCAGTTCTTC. This codes for CASSPDRGLYNEQFF.